These 15 T cell receptor beta chains were all obtained from the same sample, sequenced in a study of T cells expressing NK-cell markers. TCRdb re-analyzed the 5' RACE reads; it lists each CDR3 protein once, without DNA. There are around 100,000 distinct CDR3 sequences in the sample, with 18% held by the top ten. Sequences were obtained from blood T cells: a sorted CD56 or NKG2C T cell subset, CD4+ or CD8+ T cells, or bulk PBMC T cells (not recorded which). Receptor source: a woman aged 18 to 75 in good health.

The chain recombines TRBV4-1 with TRBJ2-1. The CDR3 runs 13 residues. CDR1 and CDR2 from the germline V gene are MGHRA and YSYEKL. The CDR3 reads CASSHGLSFEQFF.

V is TRBV7-2 and J is TRBJ2-5; checking the TCRdb D call of TRBD2 is not possible without DNA. The CDR3 extends over 15 amino acids. The germline gives CDR1 SGHTA, CDR2 FQGNSA. The chain's CDR3 is CASSPLGVRVETQYF.

The genes are TRBV7-9 and TRBJ2-5; the D call of TRBD1 rests on TCRdb alone, since no DNA is present to check it. Germline V lookup: CDR1 SEHNR, CDR2 FQNEAQ (reference sequence). The CDR3 consists of 15 residues. The CDR3 region is CASSARVSPQETQYF.

This sequence joins TRBV12-3 or TRBV12-4 and TRBJ2-1; TCRdb names TRBD1, which stays unverified in the absence of DNA. The CDR3 length is 13 residues. The CDR3 sequence: CASSPSGGGDQFF.

The chain has TRBV11-1 and TRBJ1-1. Germline V gene data show CDR1 as SGHAT and CDR2 as FQDESV (reference sequence). The CDR3 contains 14 residues. CDR3: CASSSGGRRPEAFF.

The chain is built from TRBV3-1 and TRBJ1-5; TCRdb lists TRBD1, though no DNA is available to test this call. This CDR3 is built from 13 residues. Germline V gives CDR1 LGHDT, CDR2 YNNKEL (reference sequence). CDR3 loop: CASGDVANQPQHF.

The gene calls are TRBV6-6 and TRBJ2-1; with no DNA, the TCRdb D assignment of TRBD1 cannot be verified. The CDR3 runs 12 residues. Per the germline V gene, CDR1 is MNHNY and CDR2 is SVGAGI (reference sequence). The CDR3 here is CASSYSGETLFF.

The rearrangement uses TRBV29-1 and TRBJ2-1; no DNA is available, so the TRBD2 call from TCRdb remains unchecked. This CDR3 region has 12 residues. CDR1 SQVTM and CDR2 ANQGSEA come from the germline V gene. The CDR3 spells CSVQEGFDEQFF.

The chain recombines TRBV4-3 with TRBJ2-5; the D call of TRBD2 rests on TCRdb alone, since no DNA is present to check it. Germline V CDR1 and CDR2: LGHNA, YSLEER. The CDR3 has 15 residues. Here the CDR3 reads CASSQVGVAEETQYF.

The rearrangement joins TRBV6-2 or TRBV6-3 to TRBJ2-7; TCRdb calls TRBD2, which cannot be checked without DNA. This CDR3 has 15 amino acids. Germline CDR1 MNHEY, CDR2 SVGEGT. The CDR3 sequence: CASKEGTSGFYEQYF.

The V gene is TRBV2, the J gene TRBJ1-6; TCRdb selects TRBD1, and the lack of DNA leaves this call unchecked. CDR1 and CDR2 from the germline V gene are SNHLY and FYNNEI. CDR3 length: 15 residues. The CDR3 sequence is CASSEAVGGNSPLHF.

The CDR3 sequence: CASSQVTYGGEPETQYF. The genes are TRBV4-3 and TRBJ2-5; TCRdb designates TRBD2, a call that cannot be tested without DNA. From germline, CDR1 is LGHNA and CDR2 YSLEER. The CDR3 extends over 17 amino acids.

V and J are TRBV9 and TRBJ2-3; TCRdb picks TRBD2, but there is no DNA to check that call. Germline values: CDR1 SGDLS, CDR2 YYNGEE. This CDR3 comprises 16 residues. Here the CDR3 reads CASSPSGGAGTDTQYF.

The chain couples TRBV24-1 to TRBJ2-1. Germline values: CDR1 KGHDR, CDR2 SFDVKD. This CDR3 contains 12 residues. The CDR3: CATSDGDRRLLF.

CDR3 sequence: CASSLVRLDTGELFF. V and J are TRBV28 and TRBJ2-2. The CDR3 loop spans 15 amino acids. Germline-derived CDR1 and CDR2 are MDHEN and SYDVKM. The full variable domain, with the rest looked up from reference TRBV28 and TRBJ2-2, is DVKVTQSSRYLVKRTGEKVFLECVQDMDHENMFWYRQDPGLGLRLIYFSYDVKMKEKGDIPEGYSVSREKKERFSLILESASTNQTSMYLCASSLVRLDTGELFFGEGSRLTVL.